This TCR beta chain was recovered during a study of human thymus T cells. Study outcomes and limitations: Thymic and blood repertoires seemed to show skewed V and J gene use. Overlap was high between thymic repertoires from unrelated individuals, as reported in related research.

Clones were sequenced by immunoSEQ multiplex PCR, and TCRdb holds only the in-frame ones, with some missing. The sample comprises some 72,000 clones, around 96% of which are singletons, and 0.031% rests with the top ten. During corrective heart surgery, resections were taken, and the thymus tissue came from them. Having corrective surgery for congenital heart defects, healthy Finnish infants were the ones who donated. As concerns this clone: Its antigen is still unknown.

J was trimmed by 2 bases and V by 2 bases; bases with no gene match: 7. Germline V gene data show CDR1 as SEHNR and CDR2 as FQNEAQ (reference sequence). The CDR3 consists of 16 residues. The receptor's source is a boy in the first two years of life with a congenital heart defect but otherwise immunologically healthy. Sequenced input: thymus tissue. The chain carries TRBV7-9 and TRBJ2-5; 8 bases are shared with TRBD1. The CDR3 DNA follows: TGTGCCAGCAGCTTATGCGAGCAGGGGGCTCAAGAGACCCAGTACTTC. As protein: CASSLCEQGAQETQYF.